Detailed here is one T cell receptor beta chain. The table came from immunoSEQ multiplex PCR; TCRdb's copy has only in-frame clones and leaves some out. This table has around 110,000 clones, 88% appearing once. Germline V gene lookup returns CDR1 SGHRS and CDR2 YFSETQ. CDR3 size: 14 residues. V lost 0 bases to trimming and J lost 8 bases, with 14 bases between them. This sample is part of a study of control samples from healthy donors and cancer patients. Source material: blood. This clonotype was sampled from a woman between 65 and 79 years old in good health. The chain combines TRBV5-1 with TRBJ1-2; D remains unclear. CDR3 amino acids: CASSLDPGASGYTF. The CDR3 bases are TGCGCCAGCAGCTTGGATCCGGGTGCGAGCGGCTACACCTTC.